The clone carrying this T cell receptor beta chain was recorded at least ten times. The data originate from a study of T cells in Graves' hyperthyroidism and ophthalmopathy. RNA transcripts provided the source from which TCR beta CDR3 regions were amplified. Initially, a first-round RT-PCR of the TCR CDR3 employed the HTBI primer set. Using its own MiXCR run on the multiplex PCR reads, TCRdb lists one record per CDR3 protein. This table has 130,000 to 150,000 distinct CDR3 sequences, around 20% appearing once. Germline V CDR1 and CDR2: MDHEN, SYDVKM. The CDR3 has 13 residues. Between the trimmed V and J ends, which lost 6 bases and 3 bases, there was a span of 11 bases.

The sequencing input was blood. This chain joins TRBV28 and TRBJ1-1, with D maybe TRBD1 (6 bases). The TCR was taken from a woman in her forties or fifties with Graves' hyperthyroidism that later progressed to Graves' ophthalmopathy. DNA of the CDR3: TGTGCCAGCAGACATACAGGGTACACTGAAGCTTTCTTT. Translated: CASRHTGYTEAFF. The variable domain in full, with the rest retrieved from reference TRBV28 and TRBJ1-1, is DVKVTQSSRYLVKRTGEKVFLECVQDMDHENMFWYRQDPGLGLRLIYFSYDVKMKEKGDIPEGYSVSREKKERFSLILESASTNQTSMYLCASRHTGYTEAFFGQGTRLTVV.